The sample holds a few counts of the clone carrying this T cell receptor beta chain. Its target is unknown. This sample was taken from a study of T-cell memory formation after mild COVID-19. Regarding the study as a whole: From day 15 to 85, contracting clones were balanced between CD4 and CD8, whereas later expanders leaned toward CD4+.

MiXCR, applied by TCRdb to the 5' RACE reads, yields one record per CDR3 protein. Seen here are a few hundred thousand distinct CDR3 sequences, 15% to 20% observed once, and the top ten hold roughly 24%. The V end lost 8 bases, the J end lost 6 bases, and 17 bases lay between the germline ends. Germline V gene sequence: CDR1 MNHNS, CDR2 SASEGT. CDR3 length: 13 residues. The sequenced sample was PBMCs or a T cell subset sorted from them (not recorded which). This clonotype originated in a man aged 18 to 30 who had mild COVID-19 (a few samples of this study predate the infection). Cell type and time point are not known. The rearrangement joins TRBV6-1 to TRBJ2-7; D perhaps matches TRBD2 (5 bases). CDR3 amino acids: CASAGQYGVEQYV. The CDR3, as DNA: TGTGCCAGCGCGGGCCAGTATGGGGTCGAGCAGTACGTC.